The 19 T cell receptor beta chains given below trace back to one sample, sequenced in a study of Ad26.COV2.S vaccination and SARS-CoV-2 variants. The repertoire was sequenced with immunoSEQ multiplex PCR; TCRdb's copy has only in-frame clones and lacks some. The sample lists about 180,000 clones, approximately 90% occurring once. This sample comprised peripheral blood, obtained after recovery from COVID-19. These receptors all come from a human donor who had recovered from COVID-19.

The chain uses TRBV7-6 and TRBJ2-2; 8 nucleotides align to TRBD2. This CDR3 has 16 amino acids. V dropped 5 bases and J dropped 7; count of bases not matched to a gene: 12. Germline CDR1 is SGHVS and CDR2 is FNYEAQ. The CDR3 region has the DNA TGTGCCAGCAGCCTCTATCTGGAGCGGGAGAGCGGGGAGCTGTTTTTT. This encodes CASSLYLERESGELFF.

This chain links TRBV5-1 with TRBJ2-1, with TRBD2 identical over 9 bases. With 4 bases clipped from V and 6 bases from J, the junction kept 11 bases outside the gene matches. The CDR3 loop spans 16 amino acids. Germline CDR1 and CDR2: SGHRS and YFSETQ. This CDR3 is CASSPDGGRASNEQFF. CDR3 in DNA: TGCGCCAGCAGCCCGGACGGCGGGAGGGCCTCCAATGAGCAGTTCTTC.

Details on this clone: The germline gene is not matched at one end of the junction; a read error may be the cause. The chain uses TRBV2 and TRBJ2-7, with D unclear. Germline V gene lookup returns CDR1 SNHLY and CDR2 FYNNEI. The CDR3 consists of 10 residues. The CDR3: CASIMGSLHF. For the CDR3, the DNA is TGTGCCAGCATAATGGGCAGCTTACACTTC.

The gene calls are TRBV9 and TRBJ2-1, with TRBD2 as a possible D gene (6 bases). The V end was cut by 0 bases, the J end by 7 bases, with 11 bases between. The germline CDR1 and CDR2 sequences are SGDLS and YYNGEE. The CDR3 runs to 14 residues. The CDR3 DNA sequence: TGTGCCAGCAGCGTAGAGGCGGGGAAAAATGAGCAGTTCTTC. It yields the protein CASSVEAGKNEQFF. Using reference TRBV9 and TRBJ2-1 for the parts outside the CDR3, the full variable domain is DSGVTQTPKHLITATGQRVTLRCSPRSGDLSVYWYQQSLDQGLQFLIQYYNGEERAKGNILERFSAQQFPDLHSELNLSSLELGDSALYFCASSVEAGKNEQFFGPGTRLTVL.

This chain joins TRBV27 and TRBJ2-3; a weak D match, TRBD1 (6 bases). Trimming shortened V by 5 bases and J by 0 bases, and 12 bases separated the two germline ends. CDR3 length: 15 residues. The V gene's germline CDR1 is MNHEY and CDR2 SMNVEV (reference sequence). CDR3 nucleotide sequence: TGTGCCAGCAGTCAGAGAGGACAGAGCACAGATACGCAGTATTTT. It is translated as CASSQRGQSTDTQYF.

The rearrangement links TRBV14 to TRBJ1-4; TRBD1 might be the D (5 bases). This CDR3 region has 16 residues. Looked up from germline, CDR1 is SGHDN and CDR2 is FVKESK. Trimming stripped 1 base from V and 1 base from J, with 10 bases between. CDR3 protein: CASSQAGGETNEKLFF. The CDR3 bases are TGTGCCAGCAGCCAAGCTGGGGGGGAAACTAATGAAAAACTGTTTTTT.

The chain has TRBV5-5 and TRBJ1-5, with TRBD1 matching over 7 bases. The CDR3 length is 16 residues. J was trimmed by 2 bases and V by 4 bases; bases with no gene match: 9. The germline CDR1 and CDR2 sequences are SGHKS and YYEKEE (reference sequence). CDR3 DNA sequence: TGTGCCAGCAGCCAAGACAGGGTTTTGGGCAATCAGCCCCAGCATTTT. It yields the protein CASSQDRVLGNQPQHF.

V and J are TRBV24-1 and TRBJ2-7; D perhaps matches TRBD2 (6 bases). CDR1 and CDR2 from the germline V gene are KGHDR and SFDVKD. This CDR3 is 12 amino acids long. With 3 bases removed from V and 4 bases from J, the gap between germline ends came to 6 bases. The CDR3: CATSDGRYEQYF. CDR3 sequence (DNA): TGTGCCACCAGTGATGGGAGGTACGAGCAGTACTTC.

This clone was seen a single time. CDR3 residues: CASSEHRANTEAFF. In DNA form, the CDR3 reads TGTGCCAGCAGTGAACATAGAGCGAACACTGAAGCTTTCTTT. The chain joins TRBV6-1 to TRBJ1-1; D is uncertain. The CDR3 length is 14 residues. Germline V gene sequence: CDR1 MNHNS, CDR2 SASEGT. V was shortened by 2 bases and J by 1 base, with 8 bases between the two germline ends.

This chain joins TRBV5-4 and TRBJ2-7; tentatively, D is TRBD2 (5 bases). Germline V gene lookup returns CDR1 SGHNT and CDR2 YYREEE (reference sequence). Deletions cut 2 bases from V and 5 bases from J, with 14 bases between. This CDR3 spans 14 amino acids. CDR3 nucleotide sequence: TGTGCCAGCAGCTTAGCCTACGGGAAAGACGAGCAGTACTTC. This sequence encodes CASSLAYGKDEQYF.

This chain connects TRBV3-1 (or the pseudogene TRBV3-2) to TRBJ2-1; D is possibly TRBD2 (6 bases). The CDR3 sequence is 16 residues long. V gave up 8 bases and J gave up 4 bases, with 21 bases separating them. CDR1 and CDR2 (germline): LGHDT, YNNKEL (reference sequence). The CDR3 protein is CASGGLTLRGYNEQFF. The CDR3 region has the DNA TGTGCCAGCGGGGGACTCACTCTTAGAGGGTACAATGAGCAGTTCTTC.

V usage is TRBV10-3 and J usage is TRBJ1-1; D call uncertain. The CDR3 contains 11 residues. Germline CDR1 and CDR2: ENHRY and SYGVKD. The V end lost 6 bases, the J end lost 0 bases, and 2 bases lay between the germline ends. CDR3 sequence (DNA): TGTGCCATCAGCCTGAACACTGAAGCTTTCTTT. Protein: CAISLNTEAFF.

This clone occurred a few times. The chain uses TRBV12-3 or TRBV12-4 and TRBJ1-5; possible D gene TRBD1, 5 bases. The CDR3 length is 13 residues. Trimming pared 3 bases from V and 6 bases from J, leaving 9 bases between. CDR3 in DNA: TGTGCCAGCAGTTTCAGGGTCAGTCAGCCCCAGCATTTT. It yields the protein CASSFRVSQPQHF.

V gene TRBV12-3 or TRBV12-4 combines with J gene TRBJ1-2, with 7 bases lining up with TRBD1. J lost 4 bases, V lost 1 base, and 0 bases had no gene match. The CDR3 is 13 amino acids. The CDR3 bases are TGTGCCAGCAGTTTAGGGACAGGCTATGGCTACACCTTC. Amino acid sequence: CASSLGTGYGYTF.

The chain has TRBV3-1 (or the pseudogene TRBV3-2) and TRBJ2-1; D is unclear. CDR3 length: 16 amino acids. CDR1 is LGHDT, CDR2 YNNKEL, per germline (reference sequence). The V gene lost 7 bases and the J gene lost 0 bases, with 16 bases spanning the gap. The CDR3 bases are TGTGCCAGCACCTCCGCGCCGGGCGGCTCCTACAATGAGCAGTTCTTC. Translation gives CASTSAPGGSYNEQFF.

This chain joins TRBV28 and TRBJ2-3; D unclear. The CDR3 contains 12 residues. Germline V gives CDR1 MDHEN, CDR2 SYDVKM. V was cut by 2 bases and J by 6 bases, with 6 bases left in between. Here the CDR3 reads CASSLNWDTQYF. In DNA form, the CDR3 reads TGTGCCAGCAGTTTAAATTGGGATACGCAGTATTTT.

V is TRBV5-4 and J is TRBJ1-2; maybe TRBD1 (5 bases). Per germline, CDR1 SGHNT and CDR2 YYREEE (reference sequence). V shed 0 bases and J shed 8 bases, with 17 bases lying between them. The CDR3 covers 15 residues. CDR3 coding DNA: TGTGCCAGCAGCTTGGTAGGGACCGCGGGTTGGGGCTACACCTTC. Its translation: CASSLVGTAGWGYTF. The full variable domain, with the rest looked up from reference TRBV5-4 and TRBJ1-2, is ETGVTQSPTHLIKTRGQQVTLRCSSQSGHNTVSWYQQALGQGPQFIFQYYREEENGRGNFPPRFSGLQFPNYSSELNVNALELDDSALYLCASSLVGTAGWGYTFGSGTRLTVV.

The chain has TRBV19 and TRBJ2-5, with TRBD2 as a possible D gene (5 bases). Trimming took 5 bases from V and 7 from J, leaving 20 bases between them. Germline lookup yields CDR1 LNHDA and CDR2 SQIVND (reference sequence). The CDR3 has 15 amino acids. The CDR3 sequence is CASSSGGLAEVTQYF. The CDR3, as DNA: TGTGCCAGTAGTTCCGGAGGACTGGCGGAAGTGACCCAGTACTTC. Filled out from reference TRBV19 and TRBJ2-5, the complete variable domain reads DGGITQSPKYLFRKEGQNVTLSCEQNLNHDAMYWYRQDPGQGLRLIYYSQIVNDFQKGDIAEGYSVSREKKESFPLTVTSAQKNPTAFYLCASSSGGLAEVTQYFGPGTRLLVL.

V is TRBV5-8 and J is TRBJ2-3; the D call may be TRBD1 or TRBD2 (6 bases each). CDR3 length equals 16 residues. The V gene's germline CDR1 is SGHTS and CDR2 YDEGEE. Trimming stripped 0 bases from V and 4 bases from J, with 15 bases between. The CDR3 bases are TGTGCCAGCAGCTTGGCATGGGGGGCCCGCCCAGATACGCAGTATTTT. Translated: CASSLAWGARPDTQYF.